What follows are 20 T cell receptor beta chains derived from one specimen sequenced in a study of blood T cell repertoires in COVID-19. The method was immunoSEQ multiplex PCR; TCRdb's version includes in-frame clones alone and lacks a portion of them. The sample yields 200,000 to 250,000 clones, nearly 90% seen once. Material for sequencing was peripheral blood. The receptors stem from a man between 18 and 35 years old with active or convalescent COVID-19.

This rearrangement joins TRBV18 to TRBJ1-3, with D unresolved. Trimming shortened V by 1 base and J by 0 bases, and 10 bases separated the two germline ends. This CDR3 comprises 16 residues. Germline V gene sequence: CDR1 KGHSH, CDR2 LQKENI. The CDR3 nucleotides read TGTGCCAGCTCACCACTTGGAGGTGCCTCTGGAAACACCATATATTTT. Its protein is CASSPLGGASGNTIYF.

V is TRBV9 and J is TRBJ2-1, with D perhaps TRBD2 (5 bases). The CDR3 has 16 amino acids. Germline values: CDR1 SGDLS, CDR2 YYNGEE. V dropped 0 bases and J dropped 1 base, with 11 bases sitting between them. The CDR3 protein is CASSVGGSLSYNEQFF. For the CDR3, the DNA is TGTGCCAGCAGCGTAGGAGGGTCCCTTTCCTACAATGAGCAGTTCTTC. The variable domain in full, completed from reference TRBV9 and TRBJ2-1, reads DSGVTQTPKHLITATGQRVTLRCSPRSGDLSVYWYQQSLDQGLQFLIQYYNGEERAKGNILERFSAQQFPDLHSELNLSSLELGDSALYFCASSVGGSLSYNEQFFGPGTRLTVL.

V and J are TRBV6-2 or TRBV6-3 and TRBJ1-1, with D tentatively TRBD1 (5 bases). Germline loops: CDR1 MNHEY, CDR2 SVGEGT. The CDR3 sequence is 14 residues long. Trimming removed 3 bases at V and 4 bases at J, with 12 bases between. The CDR3 DNA reads TGTGCCAGCAGTTATGCGGGGGTCGGCACTGAAGCTTTCTTT. It yields the protein CASSYAGVGTEAFF.

The CDR3 loop reads CASSQLGTGGSYEQYF. The DNA for the CDR3 is TGCGCCAGCAGCCAACTTGGGACAGGGGGAAGCTACGAGCAGTACTTC. V is TRBV4-1 and J is TRBJ2-7; 11 nucleotides align to TRBD1. This CDR3 contains 16 residues. Losses at the gene ends were 2 bases for V and 3 bases for J; bases not matched to a gene: 6. Germline V gene lookup returns CDR1 MGHRA and CDR2 YSYEKL.

The CDR3 DNA reads TGTGCCAGCAGCTCTACTAGCGTATCAATGTCCTACGAGCAGTACTTC. Translating gives CASSSTSVSMSYEQYF. The rearrangement uses TRBV13 and TRBJ2-7, with 7 bases identical to TRBD2. Germline loops: CDR1 PRHDT, CDR2 FYEKMQ (reference sequence). With 4 bases clipped from V and 1 base from J, the junction kept 10 bases outside the gene matches. The CDR3 length is 16 residues.

V usage is TRBV7-8 and J usage is TRBJ2-7; tentative D call: TRBD1 (5 bases). The germline V and J ends were trimmed by 5 bases and 2 bases, with 13 bases remaining between them. The CDR3 spans 14 residues. From germline, CDR1 is SGHVS and CDR2 FQNEAQ. CDR3 region: CASSPAPGTYEQYF. In DNA form, the CDR3 reads TGTGCCAGCAGCCCCGCCCCAGGGACCTACGAGCAGTACTTC.

The chain has TRBV9 and TRBJ2-3; 11 positions agree with TRBD2. The CDR3 runs to 19 residues. Germline trimming cut 2 bases from V and 2 bases from J; bases unmatched to any gene: 13. CDR1 is SGDLS and CDR2 is YYNGEE in the germline V gene. CDR3 sequence: CASSVNPGASGGPTDTQYF. The CDR3 coding sequence is TGTGCCAGCAGCGTGAACCCGGGGGCTAGCGGGGGGCCCACAGATACGCAGTATTTT.

The V and J genes are TRBV6-2 or TRBV6-3 and TRBJ2-2, with a tentative D call TRBD1 (6 bases). CDR3 length: 15 amino acids. Germline V gene data show CDR1 as MNHEY and CDR2 as SVGEGT. Trimming shortened V by 4 bases and J by 2 bases, and 11 bases separated the two germline ends. For the CDR3, the DNA is TGTGCCAGCAGTTCTGGACAGTCTAACACCGGGGAGCTGTTTTTT. Its protein product is CASSSGQSNTGELFF.

This clone was detected once. V and J are TRBV28 and TRBJ2-3; TRBD2 might be the D (6 bases). Trimming shortened V by 3 bases and J by 3 bases, and 13 bases separated the two germline ends. The CDR3 runs 15 residues. The germline V gene encodes CDR1 MDHEN and CDR2 SYDVKM. Here the CDR3 reads CASSFNGGRTDTQYF. The CDR3 nucleotides are TGTGCCAGCAGTTTCAATGGGGGGAGGACAGATACGCAGTATTTT.

The CDR3 protein is CASSLGRGYEQYF. CDR3 DNA sequence: TGTGCCAGCAGCTTAGGCAGGGGTTACGAGCAGTACTTC. The chain carries TRBV11-2 and TRBJ2-7; D might be TRBD1 (6 bases). Germline V CDR1 and CDR2: SGHAT, FQNNGV. The CDR3 length is 13 residues. Trimming removed 1 base from V and 4 bases from J, with 8 bases in between.

Remarks on this clone: Other DNA sequences from this sample encode an identical CDR3 as well. The V call is TRBV5-4, the J call TRBJ1-5; 9 bases line up with TRBD1. Germline CDR1 reads SGHNT; CDR2 reads YYREEE (reference sequence). CDR3 size: 16 residues. Trimming removed 0 bases from V and 0 bases from J; junction bases left unmatched: 1. CDR3 protein: CASSLGGQGSNQPQHF. Written as DNA, the CDR3 is TGTGCCAGCAGCTTGGGGGGACAGGGTAGCAATCAGCCCCAGCATTTT.

The V call is TRBV7-6, the J call TRBJ1-6, with 8 bases fitting TRBD1. Trimming took 5 bases from V and 13 from J; bases not matched to a gene: 7. CDR3 size: 13 residues. In germline, CDR1 is SGHVS, CDR2 FNYEAQ. CDR3 sequence reads: CASSPGQGGPLHF. The CDR3 nucleotides read TGTGCCAGCAGCCCAGGACAGGGAGGTCCCCTCCACTTT.

The CDR3: CASSESGVGSLATEAFF. CDR3 sequence (DNA): TGCGCCAGCAGTGAGTCAGGGGTCGGCAGCTTGGCGACTGAAGCTTTCTTT. The chain combines TRBV10-1 with TRBJ1-1; a possible D gene is TRBD1 (5 bases). With 0 bases removed from V and 5 bases from J, the gap between germline ends came to 19 bases. Looked up from germline, CDR1 is WNHNN and CDR2 is SYGVQD (reference sequence). The CDR3 covers 17 residues.

The genes are TRBV25-1 and TRBJ1-1, with TRBD1 identical over 7 bases. The CDR3 totals 15 residues. Germline CDR1 and CDR2: MGHDK and SYGVNS. V gave up 1 base and J gave up 4 bases; unmatched junction bases: 6. The CDR3 region has the DNA TGTGCCAGCAGTGAATGGGAGACAGGGACCACTGAAGCTTTCTTT. Encoded protein: CASSEWETGTTEAFF.

The CDR3: CASSYSPWTGFSSGANVLTF. The CDR3 coding sequence is TGTGCCAGCAGTTACTCGCCCTGGACAGGGTTTTCCTCTGGGGCCAACGTCCTGACTTTC. The chain recombines TRBV6-2 or TRBV6-3 with TRBJ2-6; TRBD1 agrees at 8 bases. The germline V gene has CDR1 MNHEY and CDR2 SVGEGT. With V trimmed by 0 bases and J by 0 bases, 10 bases remained unmatched. This CDR3 region has 20 residues.

The chain recombines TRBV14 with TRBJ1-1, with no clear D. This CDR3 spans 15 amino acids. Trimming removed 2 bases at V and 0 bases at J, with 10 bases between. Germline CDR1 SGHDN, CDR2 FVKESK. CDR3 sequence reads: CASSQLHVMNTEAFF. The CDR3 bases are TGTGCCAGCAGCCAATTACACGTGATGAACACTGAAGCTTTCTTT.

The CDR3 nucleotides are TGCGCCAGCAGCCAAGAAGGACAGGGAAGGGGCCGGATTAGCACAGATACGCAGTATTTT. Translation gives CASSQEGQGRGRISTDTQYF. The rearrangement links TRBV4-3 to TRBJ2-3; 8 nucleotides line up with TRBD1. V lost 0 bases and J lost 0; bases outside the gene matches: 14. Germline V gene lookup returns CDR1 LGHNA and CDR2 YSLEER. The CDR3 totals 20 residues.

A single count supports this clone. This rearrangement joins TRBV5-1 to TRBJ1-4; 7 bases are shared with TRBD1. Germline trimming cut 5 bases from V and 5 bases from J; bases unmatched to any gene: 6. The CDR3 loop spans 14 amino acids. Germline V gene sequence: CDR1 SGHRS, CDR2 YFSETQ. CDR3 protein: CASRGTADNEKLFF. The DNA for the CDR3 is TGCGCCAGCAGGGGGACAGCCGACAATGAAAAACTGTTTTTT.

On this clone itself: The same CDR3 is also encoded by other DNA sequences in this sample. This chain uses TRBV24-1 with TRBJ1-1; 7 positions match TRBD1. The V gene end was trimmed by 5 bases and the J gene end by 2 bases; junction bases not matched to a gene: 1. The CDR3 sequence is 13 residues long. In germline, CDR1 is KGHDR, CDR2 SFDVKD. This CDR3 reads CATSAGGNTEAFF. CDR3 DNA: TGTGCCACCAGTGCAGGGGGAAACACTGAAGCTTTCTTT.

J is TRBJ1-2 and V is TRBV19; D is unclear. V was trimmed by 7 bases and J by 8 bases, leaving 23 bases between them. This CDR3 has 15 amino acids. Per the germline V gene, CDR1 is LNHDA and CDR2 is SQIVND (reference sequence). CDR3 residues: CASTTTAGGFEGYTF. The CDR3 DNA follows: TGTGCCAGTACCACTACAGCGGGAGGGTTTGAAGGCTACACCTTC.